Described below is a single TCR beta chain sequence and its context. This sample is part of a study of T cell changes during pregnancy in multiple sclerosis. The CDR3 is 13 amino acids. Germline V gene lookup returns CDR1 SGHNT and CDR2 YYREEE (reference sequence). Trimming left V 0 bases short and J 5 bases short, with 8 bases between. TCRdb keeps only in-frame clones here, not all; method: immunoSEQ multiplex PCR. In the table there are roughly 76,000 clones, 80% to 95% of which are singletons. V gene TRBV5-4 combines with J gene TRBJ1-1; TRBD1 might be the D (6 bases). This TCR was sampled from a female donor with multiple sclerosis, enrolled in a pregnancy study. The specimen comprised CD4+ T cells from peripheral blood mononuclear cells, sampled in the second trimester of pregnancy. The CDR3 loop reads CASSLVGQTEAFF. The DNA of the CDR3 is TGTGCCAGCAGCTTGGTAGGACAGACTGAAGCTTTCTTT.